Listed here are 23 T cell receptor beta chains from one sample, sequenced in a study of T-cell memory formation after mild COVID-19 (dated by TCRdb to the early 2020s). Library preparation used 5' RACE. Sequencing used an Illumina NovaSeq 6000. Through fastp at Q25 and MiXCR, TCRdb rebuilt clones from the public reads, retaining in-frame beta chains. CDR3 protein duplicates are merged, each entry listing the most common genes and DNA. For this sample the table gives under 300,000 distinct CDR3 sequences, of which 7.5% to 9.5% were detected only once. 22% of the sample rests with the top ten. Sequenced: PBMCs or a T cell subset sorted from them (not recorded which). The receptors derive from a man aged 18 to 30 who had mild COVID-19 (a few samples of this study predate the infection). The sample titles of this study are shuffled in the database, so cell type and time point are left out; the donor was told from shared clones.

The chain links TRBV7-9 to TRBJ1-4, with a weak D call TRBD1 (5 bases). CDR1 and CDR2 from the germline V gene are SEHNR and FQNEAQ (reference sequence). CDR3 length: 15 amino acids. Trimming shortened V by 4 bases and J by 4 bases, and 13 bases separated the two germline ends. Written as DNA, the CDR3 is TGTGCCAGCAGCTCGGGACCGACGCTTAATGAAAAACTGTTTTTT. It translates to CASSSGPTLNEKLFF. The whole variable domain, remainder taken from reference TRBV7-9 and TRBJ1-4, is DTGVSQNPRHKITKRGQNVTFRCDPISEHNRLYWYRQTLGQGPEFLTYFQNEAQLEKSRLLSDRFSAERPKGSFSTLEIQRTEQGDSAMYLCASSSGPTLNEKLFFGSGTQLSVL.

Only a few counts were recorded for this clonotype. The V call is TRBV19, the J call TRBJ1-2; D is ambiguous. Germline V gives CDR1 LNHDA, CDR2 SQIVND (reference sequence). This CDR3 spans 14 amino acids. V was cut by 7 bases and J by 4 bases, with 16 bases left in between. CDR3 protein: CASTLRVGSYGYTF. The CDR3 nucleotides are TGTGCCAGTACCCTCCGGGTTGGAAGCTATGGCTACACCTTC.

This clonotype was counted many times. CDR3: CASSLVGRDYEQYV. CDR3 coding DNA: TGTGCCAGCAGCTTAGTGGGCAGGGACTACGAGCAGTACGTC. This chain joins TRBV7-9 and TRBJ2-7; weak D call: TRBD1 (5 bases). CDR1 and CDR2 from the germline V gene are SEHNR and FQNEAQ (reference sequence). V lost 1 base and J lost 3, with 10 bases in between. This CDR3 region has 14 residues.

This clonotype occurred many times. The chain recombines TRBV20-1 with TRBJ2-2; 7 nucleotides agree with TRBD2. In germline, CDR1 is DFQATT, CDR2 SNEGSKA (reference sequence). CDR3 size: 14 residues. Trimming took 5 bases from V and 4 from J; bases not matched to a gene: 7. The CDR3 bases are TGCAGTGCTCCCCGACCGGGGGGCACCGGGGAGCTGTTTTTT. Amino acid sequence: CSAPRPGGTGELFF.

This clonotype was detected a few times. The chain uses TRBV27 and TRBJ2-3; possible D gene TRBD2, 6 bases. Germline values: CDR1 MNHEY, CDR2 SMNVEV (reference sequence). V shed 2 bases and J shed 6 bases, with 15 bases lying between them. This CDR3 spans 15 amino acids. CDR3 nucleotide sequence: TGTGCCAGCAGTTTAGCGGCGGGACGCCGGGATACGCAGTATTTT. Translated, it gives CASSLAAGRRDTQYF.

The table lists this clonotype with a few counts. The rearrangement joins TRBV18 to TRBJ2-2, with TRBD1 matching over 8 bases. The ends lost 3 bases at V and 1 base at J; junction bases unmatched: 4. The CDR3 consists of 16 residues. CDR1 is KGHSH, CDR2 LQKENI, per germline. The CDR3 DNA reads as TGTGCCAGCTCACCCCAGGGGGCACAGAACACCGGGGAGCTGTTTTTT. Protein product: CASSPQGAQNTGELFF.

The V and J genes are TRBV20-1 and TRBJ1-1, with 8 bases lining up with TRBD1. The V and J ends lost 3 bases and 0 bases, in that order; junction bases with no gene match: 3. In germline, CDR1 is DFQATT, CDR2 SNEGSKA (reference sequence). The length of the CDR3 is 14 residues. This chain's CDR3 is CSARWTGMNTEAFF. As DNA, the CDR3 is TGCAGTGCTAGGTGGACAGGGATGAACACTGAAGCTTTCTTT.

This clonotype was picked up a small number of times. As DNA, the CDR3 is TGCGCCAGCAGCCAGTTTGTGAGCTCCTACGAGCAGTACTTC. It is translated as CASSQFVSSYEQYF. The chain recombines TRBV4-3 with TRBJ2-7, with D unresolved. CDR1 LGHNA and CDR2 YSLEER come from the germline V gene. The CDR3 runs 14 residues. Trimming took 3 bases from V and 0 from J, leaving 9 bases between them.

This chain joins TRBV4-3 and TRBJ2-2; possibly TRBD1 for D (6 bases). Germline V gene data show CDR1 as LGHNA and CDR2 as YSLEER. The CDR3 runs to 14 residues. Trimming took 3 bases from V and 7 from J, leaving 12 bases between them. The CDR3 DNA sequence: TGCGCCAGCAGCCACGCCCAGGGGTACGGGGAGCTGTTTTTT. It yields the protein CASSHAQGYGELFF.

The chain is built from TRBV5-5 and TRBJ1-5, with 7 nucleotides matching TRBD1. The ends lost 4 bases at V and 6 bases at J; junction bases unmatched: 7. The CDR3 runs 14 residues. Germline CDR1 is SGHKS and CDR2 is YYEKEE (reference sequence). CDR3 loop: CASSLQGYSQPQHF. In nucleotides, the CDR3 is TGTGCCAGCAGCCTACAGGGGTATAGTCAGCCCCAGCATTTT.

This clonotype was counted a few times. The genes are TRBV5-6 and TRBJ1-2, with D hard to call. The V and J ends lost 0 bases and 9 bases respectively, with 9 bases between them. The CDR3 consists of 12 residues. Germline assignment: CDR1 SGHDT and CDR2 YYEEEE. CDR3 region: CASSLVGWSYTF. The CDR3 nucleotides read TGTGCCAGCAGCTTGGTCGGATGGAGCTACACCTTC.

The chain couples TRBV6-5 to TRBJ1-3, with 9 bases aligning to TRBD1. The CDR3 consists of 14 residues. Germline-derived CDR1 and CDR2 are MNHEY and SVGAGI. Trimming cost V 8 bases and J 8 bases; bases outside gene matches: 10. DNA of the CDR3: TGTGCCAGCCTTGATCGGGACAGGGAAGACACCATATATTTT. It yields the protein CASLDRDREDTIYF.

This clonotype was seen a handful of times. This chain joins TRBV6-9 and TRBJ2-2; 7 bases line up with TRBD2. Germline V gene lookup returns CDR1 MNHGY and CDR2 SVAAGI. The ends lost 10 bases at V and 0 bases at J; junction bases unmatched: 14. This CDR3 has 17 residues. CDR3 coding DNA: TGTGCCACCCCGACGGGAACGGCGGGGGCGAACACCGGGGAGCTGTTTTTT. Translating it yields CATPTGTAGANTGELFF.

This clonotype turned up a few times. This sequence joins TRBV6-2 or TRBV6-3 and TRBJ2-2, with TRBD2 matching 13 bases. J lost 5 bases, V lost 5 bases, and 8 bases had no gene match. The CDR3 contains 17 residues. From germline, CDR1 is MNHEY and CDR2 SVGEGT. Written as DNA, the CDR3 is TGTGCCAGCAGTACATGGACTAGCGGGGGACAAACCGGGGAGCTGTTTTTT. Its protein product is CASSTWTSGGQTGELFF.

This clonotype was found many times. The V gene is TRBV12-3 or TRBV12-4, the J gene TRBJ2-7, with D perhaps matching TRBD1 (6 bases). This CDR3 region has 13 residues. Trimming cost V 7 bases and J 6 bases, with 16 bases left between them. In nucleotides, the CDR3 is TGTGCCAGCACCAGGGGAAGAATTGGCGAGCAGTACTTC. Its translation: CASTRGRIGEQYF.

This clonotype was seen at least ten times. V is TRBV20-1 and J is TRBJ2-7; D possibly corresponds to TRBD1 (6 bases). CDR1 DFQATT and CDR2 SNEGSKA come from the germline V gene (reference sequence). The ends were cut back, 1 base at V and 3 bases at J, with 13 bases in the middle. The CDR3 covers 14 residues. The CDR3 region has the DNA TGCAGTGCTAGAGGTCGGAACAGGGACTACGAGCAGTACTTC. Amino acids: CSARGRNRDYEQYF.

In this sample, this clonotype turned up a few times. The chain uses TRBV14 and TRBJ1-1; TRBD1 matches 7 bases. The V segment lost 4 bases and the J segment 9 bases; nucleotides outside the gene matches: 11. This CDR3 is 14 amino acids long. Germline V gene sequence: CDR1 SGHDN, CDR2 FVKESK. The CDR3 sequence: CASSLRDSYVKAFF. Here the CDR3 DNA reads TGTGCCAGCAGCCTAAGGGACAGTTATGTGAAAGCTTTCTTT.

This clonotype appeared a few times. The rearrangement uses TRBV7-2 and TRBJ2-6; no clear D gene. The V end lost 4 bases, the J end lost 0 bases, and 10 bases lay between the germline ends. CDR1 and CDR2 (germline): SGHTA, FQGNSA. The CDR3 consists of 16 residues. CDR3 DNA sequence: TGTGCCAGCAGCTCGATGGTGACCTCTGGGGCCAACGTCCTGACTTTC. It encodes CASSSMVTSGANVLTF.

This clonotype was seen more than once but under ten times. The V call is TRBV12-3 or TRBV12-4, the J call TRBJ1-3; D might be TRBD1 (6 bases). Deletions cut 8 bases from V and 4 bases from J, with 18 bases between. This CDR3 is 15 amino acids long. CDR3 in amino acids: CASQGRTALGNTIYF. Here the CDR3 DNA reads TGTGCCAGCCAGGGACGGACAGCTCTCGGAAACACCATATATTTT.

The J gene is TRBJ2-4, the V gene TRBV12-3 or TRBV12-4; the D is unclear. The CDR3 spans 14 residues. Trimming cost V 5 bases and J 0 bases, with 8 bases left between them. CDR3 nucleotide sequence: TGTGCCAGCAGTATGAATGGAGCCAAAAACATTCAGTACTTC. Translation: CASSMNGAKNIQYF.

The rearrangement uses TRBV10-3 and TRBJ1-1; 11 bases are shared with TRBD1. Germline-derived CDR1 and CDR2 are ENHRY and SYGVKD. This CDR3 contains 14 residues. V dropped 6 bases and J dropped 0; count of bases not matched to a gene: 0. CDR3 in amino acids: CAIRDRGLNTEAFF. CDR3 nucleotide sequence: TGTGCCATCAGGGACAGGGGGCTGAACACTGAAGCTTTCTTT.

V usage is TRBV5-1 and J usage is TRBJ2-3, with a weak D call TRBD2 (5 bases). Germline V gene sequence: CDR1 SGHRS, CDR2 YFSETQ. V shed 0 bases and J shed 2 bases, with 16 bases lying between them. The length of the CDR3 is 17 residues. CDR3 nucleotides: TGCGCCAGCAGCTTGGGGCCGACCCGAGGGTCCACAGATACGCAGTATTTT. Encoded protein: CASSLGPTRGSTDTQYF.

The table lists this clonotype with many counts. This chain uses TRBV30 with TRBJ2-7, with D hard to call. Germline assignment: CDR1 GTSNPN and CDR2 SVGIG (reference sequence). The CDR3 extends over 11 amino acids. The V and J ends lost 2 bases and 5 bases respectively, with 7 bases between them. In nucleotides, the CDR3 is TGTGCCTGGAGTTCCGGTCACGAGCAGTACTTC. It yields the protein CAWSSGHEQYF.